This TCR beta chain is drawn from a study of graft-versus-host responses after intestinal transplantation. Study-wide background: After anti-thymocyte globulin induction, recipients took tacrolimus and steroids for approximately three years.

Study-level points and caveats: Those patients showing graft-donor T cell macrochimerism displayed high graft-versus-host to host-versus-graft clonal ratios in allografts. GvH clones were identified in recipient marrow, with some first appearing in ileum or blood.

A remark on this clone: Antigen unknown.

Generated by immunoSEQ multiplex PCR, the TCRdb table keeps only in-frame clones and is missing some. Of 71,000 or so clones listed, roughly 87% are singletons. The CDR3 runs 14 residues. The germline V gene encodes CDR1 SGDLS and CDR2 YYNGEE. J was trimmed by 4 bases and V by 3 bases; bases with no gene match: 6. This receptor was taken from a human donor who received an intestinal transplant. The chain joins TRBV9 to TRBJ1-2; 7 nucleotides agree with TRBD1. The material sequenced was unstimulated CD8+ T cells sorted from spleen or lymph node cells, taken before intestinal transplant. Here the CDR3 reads CASSGQGAGYGYTF. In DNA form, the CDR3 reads TGTGCCAGCAGCGGACAGGGAGCAGGCTATGGCTACACCTTC.